This entry features one TCR beta chain sequence. This record belongs to a study of blood T cell repertoires in COVID-19. For the study at large: Samples of COVID-19 (acute and convalescent) were obtained from the United States, Italy and Spain. PBMCs, B-cell-depleted T cells, or T cells provided the cDNA or gDNA that made up the material.

Using immunoSEQ multiplex PCR, the repertoire was profiled, and TCRdb retains in-frame clones only, with some absent. The table includes approximately 350,000 clones, around 82% detected once. There are 17 residues in the CDR3. Germline V gene sequence: CDR1 SGHVS, CDR2 FNYEAQ. The V gene end was trimmed by 6 bases and the J gene end by 6 bases; junction bases not matched to a gene: 17. The J gene is TRBJ2-7, the V gene TRBV7-6; 10 nucleotides match TRBD2. The source of this sequence is a man under 40 with active or convalescent COVID-19. Specimen: peripheral blood. CDR3 residues: CASSSAGGSGRASEQYF. CDR3 nucleotides: TGTGCCAGCAGTTCCGCCGGGGGGAGCGGGAGGGCCTCCGAGCAGTACTTC.